This T cell receptor beta chain was sequenced in a study of T cell repertoires in cytomegalovirus infection. V was cut by 4 bases and J by 2 bases, with 18 bases left in between. The CDR3 runs 17 residues. The germline gives CDR1 MDHEN, CDR2 SYDVKM. General observations from the study: It was HLA-C-restricted CMV-specific TCR beta clonotypes that dominated the response ex vivo.

One entry per CDR3 protein, called by TCRdb with MiXCR from the reads. Of 130,000 or so distinct CDR3 sequences listed, about 6.3% are singletons. This clonotype was recorded many times. No antigen is known for it. V gene TRBV28 combines with J gene TRBJ1-5, with D tentatively TRBD1 (6 bases). Sequencing input: PBMCs. The source is a human donor in good health (CMV status not recorded). Some clones in this sample may be carry-over from other donors' samples. Here the CDR3 DNA reads TGTGCCAGCAGTTCGGCCACAGGGTGGGGAGGCAATCAGCCCCAGCATTTT. This encodes CASSSATGWGGNQPQHF.